This TCR beta chain was documented in a study of patients and donors after allogeneic stem cell transplantation. TCRdb recomputed calls from the RT-PCR reads with MiXCR, one row per CDR3 protein. The sample yields 70,000 to 100,000 distinct CDR3 sequences, approximately 5% seen once. Germline CDR1 SGHKS, CDR2 YYEKEE (reference sequence). This CDR3 spans 14 amino acids. V was cut by 2 bases and J by 2 bases, with 9 bases left in between. Sequenced sample: blood, either unsorted or a sorted T cell fraction (not recorded which). The receptor was derived from a human donor who was either an allogeneic HSCT recipient or a stem cell or donor lymphocyte infusion donor (not recorded which). It is not recorded whose cells these are; they may come from a transplant donor. The genes are TRBV5-5 and TRBJ2-3; tentatively, D is TRBD2 (5 bases). The CDR3 loop reads CASSFERSTDTQYF. Here the CDR3 DNA reads TGTGCCAGCAGCTTCGAGCGGTCCACAGATACGCAGTATTTT.